This record covers a single TCR beta chain. Trimming took 5 bases from V and 4 from J, leaving 13 bases between them. This CDR3 is built from 14 residues. The germline V gene encodes CDR1 LGHNA and CDR2 YSLEER. The data originate from a study of blood T cell repertoires in COVID-19. Study-level background: Collection of acute and convalescent COVID-19 samples took place in the United States, Italy and Spain. PBMCs, B-cell-depleted T cells, or T cells provided the cDNA or gDNA that made up the material.

Original methodology: Researchers report that nucleated cell counts were estimated from reference gene primer amplification. TCRdb's copy holds only in-frame clones and misses some; the assay was immunoSEQ multiplex PCR. The DNA gave D and trimming, while V, J and clone size come from that table. This table has around 200,000 clones, around four fifths appearing once. The sequence came from a man aged 35 to 55 with active or convalescent COVID-19. The sequenced material came from peripheral blood. The chain recombines TRBV4-3 with TRBJ2-3; no definite D call. The CDR3 is CASSGRLPSDTQYF. In nucleotides, the CDR3 is TGCGCCAGCAGCGGCAGACTCCCATCAGATACGCAGTATTTT.